These T cell receptor beta chains were read from a single sample in a study of blood T cell repertoires in COVID-19. Sequencing was performed with immunoSEQ multiplex PCR; in TCRdb, only in-frame clones are kept and a portion is missing. The sample comprises about 65,000 clones, 75% to 85% of which are singletons, and 15% rests with the top ten. Sample: peripheral blood. Receptors were obtained from a man older than 75 with acute or convalescent COVID-19. Each CDR3 is given with its conserved first and last residue. A D gene is named only where the DNA matches it firmly. The size field is filled for only some rows; it gives once, few, many or a size class.

D	size	V	J	DNA	CDR3
TRBD1	NA	TRBV6-9	TRBJ2-7	TGTGCCAGCAGCCCTACTAACCACAAACAGGGGGCATTAGGCGAGCAGTACTTC	CASSPTNHKQGALGEQYF
TRBD1	NA	TRBV28	TRBJ1-1	TGTGCCAGCATAACGGGACAGTACACTGAAGCTTTCTTT	CASITGQYTEAFF
NA	NA	TRBV12-3/TRBV12-4	TRBJ2-3	TGTGCCAGCAGTTCCTGGGACAAAGATACGCAGTATTTT	CASSSWDKDTQYF
TRBD1	few	TRBV5-5	TRBJ2-1	TGTGCCAGCAACAAACAGGGGGGTATTGGTGAGCAGTTCTTC	CASNKQGGIGEQFF
NA	NA	TRBV5-1	TRBJ2-3	TGCGCCAGCAGCTTGGAACAGATTACAGATACGCAGTATTTT	CASSLEQITDTQYF
NA	NA	TRBV5-1	TRBJ2-2	TGCGCCAGCAGCTTGAGAACAGGCAGAGACACCGGGGAGCTGTTTTTT	CASSLRTGRDTGELFF
TRBD1	NA	TRBV7-9	TRBJ1-2	TGTGCCCTGCAGGGGGACAGACTAAACTATGGCTACACCTTC	CALQGDRLNYGYTF
NA	NA	TRBV9	TRBJ2-7	TGTGCCAGCAGCGTAGGTAGGAGCTCCTACGAGCAGTACTTC	CASSVGRSSYEQYF
NA	NA	TRBV5-1	TRBJ1-1	TGCGCCAGCAGCTTGGTGACAGGCAGGAGGAACACTGAAGCTTTCTTT	CASSLVTGRRNTEAFF
NA	many	TRBV27	TRBJ2-7	TGTGCCAGCAGTTTAGCCCAGGCCTACGAGCAGTACTTC	CASSLAQAYEQYF
TRBD1	NA	TRBV7-6	TRBJ1-5	TGTGCCAGCAGCCCCAGGACAGGGACGGATCAGCCCCAGCATTTT	CASSPRTGTDQPQHF
NA	NA	TRBV4-1	TRBJ1-5	TGCGCCAGCAGCGACCGACAGTGGAATCAGCCCCAGCATTTT	CASSDRQWNQPQHF
NA	NA	TRBV2	TRBJ2-5	TGTGCCAGCAGTGACCCAGCACGAGGGACCCAGTACTTC	CASSDPARGTQYF
TRBD1	NA	TRBV4-1	TRBJ1-3	TGCGCCAGCAGCCAAGAGTTGGACAGGGCCGGAAACACCATATATTTT	CASSQELDRAGNTIYF
NA	NA	TRBV30	TRBJ2-5	TGTGCCTGGAGTGCCGCCAACTTCGGGACCCAGTACTTC	CAWSAANFGTQYF
NA	NA	TRBV5-1	TRBJ1-2	TGCGCCAGCAGCTTGGGCCCGCGGGACGGCTATGGCTACACCTTC	CASSLGPRDGYGYTF
TRBD2	many	TRBV2	TRBJ2-3	TGTGCCAGCAGTCCAGGACTAGCGGGGACCACAGATACGCAGTATTTT	CASSPGLAGTTDTQYF
NA	NA	TRBV25-1	TRBJ1-2	TGTGCCAGCAGTGACTCAGGGGAGTATGGCTACACCTTC	CASSDSGEYGYTF
TRBD2	NA	TRBV25-1	TRBJ2-3	TGTGCCAGTCGTCCGAGGGAGGGGAAAGGCACAGATACGCAGTATTTT	CASRPREGKGTDTQYF
TRBD1	NA	TRBV5-1	TRBJ1-2	TGCGCCAGCAGCTTACTACAGGGGGGAGCTAACTATGGCTACACCTTC	CASSLLQGGANYGYTF
NA	NA	TRBV3-1/TRBV3-2	TRBJ2-7	TGTGCCAGCAGCCACAGGGCCACCTACGAGCAGTACTTC	CASSHRATYEQYF
NA	NA	TRBV2	TRBJ1-5	TGTGCCAGCAGGACAGATAGCAATCAGCCCCAGCATTTT	CASRTDSNQPQHF
NA	NA	TRBV5-1	TRBJ2-5	TGCGCCAGCAGCTTTGAGTACCAAGAGACCCAGTACTTC	CASSFEYQETQYF
TRBD2	once	TRBV4-2	TRBJ2-3	TGTGCCAGCAGCCAAGCGACTAGCGCTGATACGCAGTATTTT	CASSQATSADTQYF
NA	NA	TRBV2	TRBJ2-3	TGTGCCAGCAGTGAACAGGGGCGGGGGACAGATACGCAGTATTTT	CASSEQGRGTDTQYF
NA	NA	TRBV5-5	TRBJ1-1	TGTGCCAGCAGTTCCCCAGGGGTCACGGCTGAAGCTTTCTTT	CASSSPGVTAEAFF
NA	NA	TRBV28	TRBJ1-2	TGTGCCAGCAGTCCACGGGAGCCTCTCTATGGCTACACCTTC	CASSPREPLYGYTF
NA	NA	TRBV19	TRBJ2-5	TGTGCCAGTAGTTCCCGGGGTGGCGGAGAGACCCAGTACTTC	CASSSRGGGETQYF
NA	NA	TRBV28	TRBJ1-2	TGTGCCAGCAGTCCAGGGTTCTATGGCTACACCTTC	CASSPGFYGYTF
NA	NA	TRBV5-1	TRBJ1-2	TGCGCCAGCAGCTTGGGTCTTCAGAATGGCTACACCTTC	CASSLGLQNGYTF
NA	NA	TRBV10-3	TRBJ1-6	TGTGCCATCAAGGGTCGGGAGGAGAGATTCCACTTT	CAIKGREERFHF
TRBD2	NA	TRBV27	TRBJ2-7	TGTGCCAGCAGTTTCACGGGGGGGAAGTCCTACGAGCAGTACTTC	CASSFTGGKSYEQYF
TRBD1	NA	TRBV2	TRBJ2-6	TGTGCCAAGAGACAGGGGGCTGGGGCCAACGTCCTGACTTTC	CAKRQGAGANVLTF
TRBD1	NA	TRBV5-1	TRBJ2-5	TGCGCCAGCAGCTTTAAAAAACCGGGACAGATCCAAGAGACCCAGTACTTC	CASSFKKPGQIQETQYF
NA	NA	TRBV24-1	TRBJ1-1	TGTGCCACCAGTGATTTAGGCCTGCATAGTGGTGGTGCGGGGTCGGTGAACACTGAAGCTTTCTTT	CATSDLGLHSGGAGSVNTEAFF
NA	NA	TRBV5-1	TRBJ1-1	TGCGCCAGCAGCCCATTGGGGGCCAGGGTGAACACTGAAGCTTTCTTT	CASSPLGARVNTEAFF
TRBD1	once	TRBV18	TRBJ2-5	TGTGCCAGCTCACTAACGACAGGGGTTGAGACCCAGTACTTC	CASSLTTGVETQYF
TRBD1	once	TRBV7-2	TRBJ2-5	TGTGCCAGCAGCTCAACCGCGACAGGGATACAAGAGACCCAGTACTTC	CASSSTATGIQETQYF
TRBD1	once	TRBV20-1	TRBJ1-6	TGCAGTGCTAGTCTTACGGGACAGCAGAATTCACCCCTCCACTTT	CSASLTGQQNSPLHF
TRBD2	NA	TRBV11-2	TRBJ2-7	TGTGCCAGCAGCTCCGGACTAGCGGGGGTCTTCAACGAGCAGTACTTC	CASSSGLAGVFNEQYF
NA	NA	TRBV7-9	TRBJ1-6	TGTGCCAGCAGCTCCCCCCCACTGGATAATTCACCCCTCCACTTT	CASSSPPLDNSPLHF
TRBD1	NA	TRBV11-3	TRBJ2-7	TGTGCCAGCAGCTTAGGAGGGACAGGGGGGACCTACGAGCAGTACTTC	CASSLGGTGGTYEQYF
TRBD2	NA	TRBV5-1	TRBJ2-7	TGCGCCAGCAGCTTGGATATAGCGGGGGGGCTCTACGAGCAGTACTTC	CASSLDIAGGLYEQYF
NA	NA	TRBV5-1	TRBJ2-3	TGCGCCAGCAGCTTGGGGTACAACCCTAGCACAGATACGCAGTATTTT	CASSLGYNPSTDTQYF
NA	NA	TRBV28	TRBJ1-6	TGTGCCAGCAGTATAAGACTGAATACGAGATCACCCCTCCACTTT	CASSIRLNTRSPLHF
TRBD2	NA	TRBV30	TRBJ2-5	TGTGCCTGGAGTGCAGCGGGGTTGGAGACCCAGTACTTC	CAWSAAGLETQYF
NA	NA	TRBV20-1	TRBJ1-2	TGCAGTGCTAGTTCAGGGGACCAGAGCTATGGCTACACCTTC	CSASSGDQSYGYTF
NA	NA	TRBV5-1	TRBJ2-3	TGCGCCAGCAGCTTGGAAGCTCAGACAGCAAGCACAGATACGCAGTATTTT	CASSLEAQTASTDTQYF
NA	few	TRBV5-4	TRBJ1-2	TGTGCCAGCAGCTTGTCTGGGGGAGGGATCTATGGCTACACCTTC	CASSLSGGGIYGYTF